These 7 T cell receptor beta chains came from one sample sequenced in a study of beta chain features in type 1 diabetes. Since all of the isolated RNA was reverse transcribed, expressed TCRB transcripts were what got sequenced. The method was immunoSEQ multiplex PCR; TCRdb's version includes in-frame clones alone and lacks a portion of them. Seen here are approximately 44,000 clones, approximately 56% observed once, and the top ten hold around 2.1%. The sequenced material came from Tregs from blood. The receptors shown here come from a young woman in good health.

The chain is built from TRBV19 and TRBJ1-1; D remains unclear. Germline loops: CDR1 LNHDA, CDR2 SQIVND (reference sequence). The ends were cut back, 0 bases at V and 0 bases at J, with 14 bases in the middle. The CDR3 has 17 residues. The CDR3 bases are TGTGCCAGTAGTATAGAAACGGCCAGGAACATGAACACTGAAGCTTTCTTT. Encoded protein: CASSIETARNMNTEAFF.

The V gene is TRBV18, the J gene TRBJ1-4, with D uncertain. V was trimmed by 6 bases and J by 4 bases, leaving 18 bases between them. Germline V gene data show CDR1 as KGHSH and CDR2 as LQKENI. The CDR3 extends over 16 amino acids. The CDR3, as DNA: TGTGCCAGCTCGCCTAATCTCGGAAGACTTAATGAAAAACTGTTTTTT. Protein: CASSPNLGRLNEKLFF.

The V gene is TRBV15, the J gene TRBJ2-7; D is uncertain. V was clipped by 0 bases and J by 0 bases, with 12 bases between them. Germline lookup yields CDR1 LNHNV and CDR2 YYDKDF (reference sequence). The CDR3 runs to 16 residues. The CDR3 DNA is TGTGCCACCAGCAGAGAATTGGCGGTACCCTCCTACGAGCAGTACTTC. Encoded protein: CATSRELAVPSYEQYF.

This clone has a handful of counts. The chain links TRBV7-2 to TRBJ2-1, with TRBD2 matching 8 bases. The CDR3 spans 16 residues. Germline values: CDR1 SGHTA, CDR2 FQGNSA. V was pared by 3 bases and J by 1 base, with 5 bases of the junction left unmatched. The CDR3 spells CASSFAGGGSYNEQFF. The CDR3 DNA is TGTGCCAGCAGCTTTGCGGGGGGCGGGTCCTACAATGAGCAGTTCTTC. Variable domain in full (rest from reference TRBV7-2 and TRBJ2-1): GAGVSQSPSNKVTEKGKDVELRCDPISGHTALYWYRQSLGQGLEFLIYFQGNSAPDKSGLPSDRFSAERTGGSVSTLTIQRTQQEDSAVYLCASSFAGGGSYNEQFFGPGTRLTVL.

This chain connects TRBV5-4 to TRBJ2-1; 8 nucleotides agree with TRBD2. The V gene end was trimmed by 2 bases and the J gene end by 4 bases; junction bases not matched to a gene: 8. Germline CDR1 is SGHNT and CDR2 is YYREEE (reference sequence). The CDR3 is 16 residues long. In DNA, the CDR3 is TGTGCCAGCAGCTTTGGGGACCGCGGGAGGTACAATGAGCAGTTCTTC. This codes for CASSFGDRGRYNEQFF. Combining the CDR3 with reference TRBV5-4 and TRBJ2-1 gives the whole variable domain ETGVTQSPTHLIKTRGQQVTLRCSSQSGHNTVSWYQQALGQGPQFIFQYYREEENGRGNFPPRFSGLQFPNYSSELNVNALELDDSALYLCASSFGDRGRYNEQFFGPGTRLTVL.

The chain combines TRBV29-1 with TRBJ2-2; the match to TRBD2 covers 7 bases. Looked up from germline, CDR1 is SQVTM and CDR2 is ANQGSEA. Losses at the gene ends were 7 bases for V and 7 bases for J; bases not matched to a gene: 6. The length of the CDR3 is 12 residues. CDR3 nucleotide sequence: TGCAGCGGTGGACTAGAAGGCGGGGAGCTGTTTTTT. Translation gives CSGGLEGGELFF.

This clone was counted only a few times. The chain combines TRBV5-6 with TRBJ2-2; 8 nucleotides agree with TRBD2. Germline V gene data show CDR1 as SGHDT and CDR2 as YYEEEE. Unmatched junction bases numbered 7, after V lost 3 bases and J lost 0 bases. This CDR3 region has 17 residues. CDR3 coding DNA: TGTGCCAGCAGCTCGGGGGGGTATAAAGCGAACACCGGGGAGCTGTTTTTT. It codes for CASSSGGYKANTGELFF.